Sequencing of this T cell receptor (beta chain) was carried out in a study of molecular identifiers for immune sequencing clone quantification. This clonotype appeared many times. The CDR3 extends over 15 amino acids. Per germline, CDR1 SGDLS and CDR2 YYNGEE. V lost 4 bases and J 5 bases, leaving 19 bases between the germline ends. MiXCR was run by TCRdb on the PCR reads, yielding one entry per CDR3 protein. Of about 640,000 distinct CDR3 sequences detected, 15% to 20% appear once; the ten largest clones hold roughly 0.85%. The sequence was obtained from a human donor in good health. Some libraries in this study had Jurkat cell RNA spiked in. The sequenced sample was naive CD8+ T cells from blood, with Jurkat cell RNA spiked in. Sample subset: FACS-sorted CD8+CD4-CCR7+CD45RA+ naive T cells. V is TRBV9 and J is TRBJ2-7; D is possibly TRBD2 (6 bases). CDR3 DNA: TGTGCCAGCAGCCCCTGGAGCGGGCGCCCTGACGAGCAGTACTTC. Translation: CASSPWSGRPDEQYF.